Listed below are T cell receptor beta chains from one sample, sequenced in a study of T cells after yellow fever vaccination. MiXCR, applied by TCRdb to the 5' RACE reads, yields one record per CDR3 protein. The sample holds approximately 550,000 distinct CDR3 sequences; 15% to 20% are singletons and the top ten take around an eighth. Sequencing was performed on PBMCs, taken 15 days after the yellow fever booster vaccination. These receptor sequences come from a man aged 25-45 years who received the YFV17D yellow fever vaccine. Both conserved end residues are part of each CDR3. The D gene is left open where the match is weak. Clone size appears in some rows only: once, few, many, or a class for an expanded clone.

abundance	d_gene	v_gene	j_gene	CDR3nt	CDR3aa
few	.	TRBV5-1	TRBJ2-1	TGCGCCAGCAGCTTGGGGGCGCAGGGGATATCCTACAATGAGCAGTTCTTC	CASSLGAQGISYNEQFF
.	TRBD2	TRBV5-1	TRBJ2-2	TGCGCCAGCAGCTTGTCGTCTAGCGGGAGCGACACCGGGGAGCTGTTTTTT	CASSLSSSGSDTGELFF
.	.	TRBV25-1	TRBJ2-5	TGTGCCAGCAGTCCCGACCCGGTATCCGAGACCCAGTACTTC	CASSPDPVSETQYF
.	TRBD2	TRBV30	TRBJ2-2	TGTGCCTGGAGAAAGCGGGATGCAAACGGGGAGCTGTTTTTT	CAWRKRDANGELFF
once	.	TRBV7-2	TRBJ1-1	TGTGCCAGCAGCTTAGGGGTTTCAGGGGTTGCTTTCTTT	CASSLGVSGVAFF
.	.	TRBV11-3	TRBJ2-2	TGTGCCAGCAGCACAGTACCCACCGGGGAGCTGTTTTTT	CASSTVPTGELFF
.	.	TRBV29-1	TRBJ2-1	TGCAGCGTTGAATATGGATGGGCCTCCTACAATGAGCAGTTCTTC	CSVEYGWASYNEQFF
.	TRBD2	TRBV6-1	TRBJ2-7	TGTGCCAGCAGCGCTACTAGCGGTCCCTCCTACGAGCAGTACTTC	CASSATSGPSYEQYF
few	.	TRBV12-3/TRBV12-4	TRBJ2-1	TGTGCCAGCAGTTTGGTTCTAGCTGACAATGAGCAGTTCTTC	CASSLVLADNEQFF
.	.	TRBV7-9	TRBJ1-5	TGTGCCAGCAGCTTGGGGGGGGGCGTAGGACTTTTTGAGCCCCAGCATTTT	CASSLGGGVGLFEPQHF
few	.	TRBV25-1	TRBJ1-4	TGTGCCAGCAGTGAATTGGGACCAACTAATGAAAAACTGTTTTTT	CASSELGPTNEKLFF
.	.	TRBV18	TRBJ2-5	TGTGCCAGCGAGCTTATAACGGACCAAGAGACCCAGTACTTC	CASELITDQETQYF
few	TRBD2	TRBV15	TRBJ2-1	TGTGCCACCAGCAGAGATTTGGCTAGCGGCGATGAGTTCTTC	CATSRDLASGDEFF
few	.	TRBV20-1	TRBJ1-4	TGCAGTGCTAGAGATCAAGTCTTCGGGAAACTGTTTTTT	CSARDQVFGKLFF
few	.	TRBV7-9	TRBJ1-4	TGTGCCAGCAGCCCAGGACAGACGATAGATGAAAAACTGTTTTTT	CASSPGQTIDEKLFF
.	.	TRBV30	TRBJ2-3	TGTGCCTGGCTCAGGACATTAGCTAGCACAGATACGCAGTATTTT	CAWLRTLASTDTQYF
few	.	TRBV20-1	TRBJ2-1	TGCAGTGCTAGAGCTACCTTTGGTGGGGGGTACAATGAGCAGTTCTTC	CSARATFGGGYNEQFF
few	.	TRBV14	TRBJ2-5	TGTGCCAGCAGCCGAAGCCAGGGGAGACAAGAGACCCAGTACTTC	CASSRSQGRQETQYF
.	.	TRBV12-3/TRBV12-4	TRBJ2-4	TGTGCCAGCAGTTTGGGGACCAAAGCCAAAAACATTCAGTACTTC	CASSLGTKAKNIQYF
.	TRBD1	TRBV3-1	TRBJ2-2	TGTGCCAGCAGCCCCGGGACAGACACCGGGGAGCTGTTTTTT	CASSPGTDTGELFF
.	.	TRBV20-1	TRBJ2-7	TGCAGTGCAAGTTACGGCACAGGGACCTACGAGCAGTACTTC	CSASYGTGTYEQYF
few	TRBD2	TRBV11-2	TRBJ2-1	TGTGCCAGCAGCTTAAGGACTAGCGGGAGCCTACAAGGCAATGAGCAGTTCTTC	CASSLRTSGSLQGNEQFF
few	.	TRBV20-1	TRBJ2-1	TGCAGTGCTAGTAATGCCCTAGGCTTGTTCTTC	CSASNALGLFF
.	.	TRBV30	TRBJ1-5	TGTGCCTGGGCCATAAGCAATCAGCCCCAGCATTTT	CAWAISNQPQHF
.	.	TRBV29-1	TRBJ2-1	TGCAGCGTTGTTCCCGGACAGAAGAATGAGCAGTTCTTC	CSVVPGQKNEQFF
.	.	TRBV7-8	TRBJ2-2	TGTGCCAGCAGGGACTTGAGACGGGGTCGGACCGGGGAGCTGTTTTTT	CASRDLRRGRTGELFF
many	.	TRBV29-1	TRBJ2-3	TGCAGCGTTGAGGGCAGTCCGAAGGGCACAGATACGCAGTATTTT	CSVEGSPKGTDTQYF
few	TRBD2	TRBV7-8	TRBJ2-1	TGTGCCAGCAGCTTAGCGGGTAGCGGGGGAGAGCAGTTCTTC	CASSLAGSGGEQFF
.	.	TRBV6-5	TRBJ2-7	TGTGCCAGCAGTTCCCCCGCCGCGGACCGTAGCTCCTACGAGCAGTACTTC	CASSSPAADRSSYEQYF
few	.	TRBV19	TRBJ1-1	TGTGCCAGTAGACGGGGTTGGACTGAAGCTTTCTTT	CASRRGWTEAFF